This T cell receptor (beta chain) was recorded in a study of OX40 agonist ivuxolimab in advanced cancers. Study background: The patients received agonistic anti-OX40 (CD134) antibody ivuxolimab. Study conclusions and caveats: Antigens targeted by the expanded peripheral T cells were not determined.

TCRdb's copy holds only in-frame clones and misses some; the assay was immunoSEQ multiplex PCR. This table has 95,000 to 100,000 clones, 90% appearing once. Germline CDR1 MNHEY, CDR2 SVGAGI. This CDR3 region has 15 residues. V lost 0 bases, J lost 5 bases, and 11 bases lay in between. A remark on this clone: Its antigen is undetermined.

The sequence was obtained from an adult with an advanced solid tumor such as melanoma, head and neck, liver or kidney cancer. The specimen comprised CD4+ or CD8+ T cells sorted from blood, sampled in a trial of the OX40 agonist ivuxolimab. V usage is TRBV6-5 and J usage is TRBJ1-5; D is undetermined. The CDR3 coding sequence is TGTGCCAGCAGTTACTCGAATCAGATCGATCAGCCCCAGCATTTT. This sequence encodes CASSYSNQIDQPQHF.